Listed here are 29 T cell receptor beta chains from one sample, sequenced in a study of CD8 T cells in ankylosing spondylitis. Findings of the study overall: The study identified a TCR beta motif of several highly homologous variants that appeared characteristic of ankylosing spondylitis blood.

TCRdb redid the calling of the 5' RACE reads with MiXCR, one entry per CDR3 protein. The sample yields about 460,000 distinct CDR3 sequences, roughly 5% seen once. Their specific antigens are unknown. Sequenced input: blood, either unsorted or a sorted T cell fraction (not recorded which). The receptors were gathered from a male donor with ankylosing spondylitis.

Ten or more counts support this clonotype. The chain employs TRBV5-1 and TRBJ2-7; 7 bases agree with TRBD1. The ends lost 4 bases at V and 3 bases at J; junction bases unmatched: 13. The CDR3 totals 16 residues. Germline loops: CDR1 SGHRS, CDR2 YFSETQ. The CDR3 here is CASSPPDRKALYEQYF. CDR3 nucleotides: TGCGCCAGCAGCCCACCGGACAGGAAGGCGCTCTACGAGCAGTACTTC.

This clonotype has at least ten counts. This sequence joins TRBV11-2 and TRBJ1-1; D is unresolved. Per the germline V gene, CDR1 is SGHAT and CDR2 is FQNNGV. Trimming took off 2 bases at V and 1 base at J, with 23 bases between the two ends. There are 19 residues in the CDR3. CDR3 protein: CASSLLVPRRKWENTEAFF. Written as DNA, the CDR3 is TGTGCCAGCAGCTTATTGGTCCCCAGGCGGAAATGGGAGAACACTGAAGCTTTCTTT.

This clonotype came up many times. The rearrangement uses TRBV4-1 and TRBJ2-7; 7 bases map to TRBD1. The trim removed 2 bases at V and 13 bases at J, leaving 23 bases unmatched. This CDR3 has 17 residues. CDR1 and CDR2 from the germline V gene are MGHRA and YSYEKL. CDR3: CASSQSETGSDLPLRYF. CDR3 nucleotide sequence: TGCGCCAGCAGCCAATCAGAGACAGGGTCCGATTTACCCCTACGATACTTC.

At least ten counts were recorded for this clonotype. The chain is built from TRBV25-1 and TRBJ2-7; 10 positions match TRBD1. The CDR3 has 15 residues. Germline lookup yields CDR1 MGHDK and CDR2 SYGVNS. V shed 3 bases and J 3 bases; nucleotides not matched to a gene: 5. The CDR3 here is CASSDPGTGVYEQYF. The DNA for the CDR3 is TGTGCCAGCAGTGACCCCGGGACAGGGGTCTACGAGCAGTACTTC.

This clonotype has a count of ten or more. The V gene is TRBV20-1, the J gene TRBJ2-3, with D tentatively TRBD2 (5 bases). V lost 8 bases and J 4 bases, leaving 25 bases between the germline ends. There are 16 residues in the CDR3. Germline V gene data show CDR1 as DFQATT and CDR2 as SNEGSKA (reference sequence). The CDR3 reads CSPRGHAGVSPDTQYF. CDR3 nucleotide sequence: TGCAGTCCCCGAGGGCATGCAGGCGTTTCCCCAGATACGCAGTATTTT.

This clonotype was counted at least ten times. The V call is TRBV9, the J call TRBJ2-1, with a tentative D call TRBD1 (6 bases). The CDR3 consists of 13 residues. V lost 6 bases, J lost 4 bases, and 11 bases lay in between. Germline CDR1 is SGDLS and CDR2 is YYNGEE. The CDR3 DNA sequence: TGTGCCAGCAACAGGGATTCATACAATGAGCAGTTCTTC. This translates into CASNRDSYNEQFF.

This clonotype was recorded at least ten times. V usage is TRBV20-1 and J usage is TRBJ2-1; D is unresolved. The germline V gene has CDR1 DFQATT and CDR2 SNEGSKA (reference sequence). This CDR3 comprises 14 residues. V dropped 2 bases and J dropped 1 base, with 9 bases sitting between them. CDR3 nucleotides: TGCAGTGCTAGAATACGAAGATCCTACAATGAGCAGTTCTTC. Translating gives CSARIRRSYNEQFF.

This clonotype has at least ten counts. The chain is built from TRBV10-3 and TRBJ2-7; possible D gene TRBD2, 5 bases. Germline-derived CDR1 and CDR2 are ENHRY and SYGVKD. The CDR3 spans 14 residues. V shed 6 bases and J shed 0 bases, with 12 bases lying between them. This CDR3 is CAIRTSGPSYEQYF. DNA of the CDR3: TGTGCCATCAGGACGAGCGGCCCCTCCTACGAGCAGTACTTC.

This clonotype came up a few times. V usage is TRBV6-2 or TRBV6-3 and J usage is TRBJ2-1, with 7 bases identical to TRBD2. From germline, CDR1 is MNHEY and CDR2 SVGEGT. This CDR3 has 15 residues. V lost 0 bases and J lost 2; bases outside the gene matches: 1. CDR3 amino acids: CASSYSGGTYNEQFF. The CDR3 DNA reads TGTGCCAGCAGTTACTCGGGAGGGACCTACAATGAGCAGTTCTTC.

On this clonotype: Since a much larger clone is just one base distant, this may be a read error. V gene TRBV5-6 combines with J gene TRBJ1-1; D ambiguous. With 0 bases removed from V and 7 bases from J, the gap between germline ends came to 10 bases. CDR3 length equals 13 residues. Germline-derived CDR1 and CDR2 are SGHDT and YYEEEE. The CDR3 DNA reads as TGTGCCAGCAGCTTGGGAGGGATCAATGAAGCTTTCTTT. This codes for CASSLGGINEAFF.

The sample holds many counts of this clonotype. The genes are TRBV20-1 and TRBJ2-7, with D possibly TRBD1 on 5 matching bases. Trimming pared 6 bases from V and 1 base from J, leaving 10 bases between. The CDR3 covers 12 residues. Germline V gene data show CDR1 as DFQATT and CDR2 as SNEGSKA (reference sequence). The chain's CDR3 is CSAPTDSYEQYF. In DNA form, the CDR3 reads TGCAGTGCCCCGACAGATTCCTACGAGCAGTACTTC.

This clonotype showed up many times. The chain recombines TRBV20-1 with TRBJ2-7; 7 bases line up with TRBD1. The CDR3 length is 12 residues. Germline lookup yields CDR1 DFQATT and CDR2 SNEGSKA (reference sequence). V lost 6 bases to trimming and J lost 3 bases; unmatched junction nucleotides: 5. In DNA, the CDR3 is TGCAGTGCCGCAAGACAGGGCTACGAGCAGTACTTC. It encodes CSAARQGYEQYF.

In its sample, this clonotype was seen many times. This chain connects TRBV4-3 to TRBJ2-1; no clear D gene. This CDR3 region has 13 residues. Trimming removed 0 bases from V and 9 bases from J, with 9 bases in between. Germline CDR1 LGHNA, CDR2 YSLEER. The CDR3 DNA follows: TGCGCCAGCAGCCAAGAGAAAACGGGTGAGCAGTTCTTC. Translating gives CASSQEKTGEQFF.

This clonotype was recorded many times. This chain links TRBV29-1 with TRBJ1-5; TRBD1 agrees at 8 bases. The J segment lost 3 bases and the V segment lost 5 bases, leaving 6 bases of the junction unmatched. The length of the CDR3 is 14 residues. Looked up from germline, CDR1 is SQVTM and CDR2 is ANQGSEA. CDR3: CSVLAGGFNQPQHF. The CDR3 region has the DNA TGCAGCGTTTTGGCAGGGGGCTTCAATCAGCCCCAGCATTTT.

This clonotype showed up many times. The genes are TRBV5-1 and TRBJ2-5; tentatively, D is TRBD2 (6 bases). V shed 1 base and J shed 2 bases, with 12 bases lying between them. The CDR3 runs 15 residues. Germline CDR1 reads SGHRS; CDR2 reads YFSETQ. The CDR3 region has the DNA TGCGCCAGCAGCTTGTTGGGACTCCTACAAGAGACCCAGTACTTC. This codes for CASSLLGLLQETQYF.

This sequence joins TRBV6-5 and TRBJ2-1, with D perhaps TRBD2 (6 bases). V was shortened by 0 bases and J by 1 base, with 10 bases between the two germline ends. In germline, CDR1 is MNHEY, CDR2 SVGAGI. The CDR3 runs to 16 residues. As DNA, the CDR3 is TGTGCCAGCAGTTACTCTGGCGGGGAATCCTACAATGAGCAGTTCTTC. Translation: CASSYSGGESYNEQFF.

About this clonotype: A read error may account for a junction end that differs from germline. V usage is TRBV4-2 and J usage is TRBJ2-3; D remains ambiguous. The CDR3 spans 13 residues. Germline-derived CDR1 and CDR2 are LGHNA and YNFKEQ. The CDR3 nucleotides are TGTGCCAGGAGCCCCGGTCTCACAGATACGCAGTATTTT. This translates into CARSPGLTDTQYF.

The genes are TRBV2 and TRBJ2-1; unclear D gene. The CDR3 covers 12 residues. The V end was cut by 8 bases, the J end by 9 bases, with 14 bases between. Germline assignment: CDR1 SNHLY and CDR2 FYNNEI. The CDR3 coding sequence is TGTGCCAGCTCTTGGAGAGAACTTGAGCAGTTCTTC. Its translation is CASSWRELEQFF. The whole variable domain, filled in from reference TRBV2 and TRBJ2-1, reads EPEVTQTPSHQVTQMGQEVILRCVPISNHLYFYWYRQILGQKVEFLVSFYNNEISEKSEIFDDQFSVERPDGSNFTLKIRSTKLEDSAMYFCASSWRELEQFFGPGTRLTVL.

This clonotype was seen ten or more times. The CDR3 bases are TGCGCCAGCAGCTTGTCCAGCGGGGGAGCCAAAAACATTCAGTACTTC. It encodes CASSLSSGGAKNIQYF. This chain uses TRBV5-1 with TRBJ2-4; 8 nucleotides agree with TRBD2. Germline V gene lookup returns CDR1 SGHRS and CDR2 YFSETQ. CDR3 length equals 16 residues. The trim removed 1 base at V and 0 bases at J, leaving 3 bases unmatched.

The chain is built from TRBV30 and TRBJ2-3; 9 bases are shared with TRBD2. This CDR3 has 15 residues. Trimming at V came to 0 bases and at J to 3 bases, leaving 4 bases not matched to a gene. Germline CDR1 GTSNPN, CDR2 SVGIG (reference sequence). The CDR3 reads CAWSVLSGGTDTQYF. As DNA, the CDR3 is TGTGCCTGGAGTGTACTTAGCGGGGGTACAGATACGCAGTATTTT. The whole variable domain, remainder taken from reference TRBV30 and TRBJ2-3, is SQTIHQWPATLVQPVGSPLSLECTVEGTSNPNLYWYRQAAGRGLQLLFYSVGIGQISSEVPQNLSASRPQDRQFILSSKKLLLSDSGFYLCAWSVLSGGTDTQYFGPGTRLTVL.

CDR3 DNA sequence: TGTGCCAGCAGCTTGGCCTGGGCAGGGAGTGAAAACATTCAGTACTTC. It specifies CASSLAWAGSENIQYF. This chain links TRBV5-5 with TRBJ2-4; D could derive from TRBD1 or TRBD2 (5 bases each). The CDR3 extends over 16 amino acids. Germline V gene data show CDR1 as SGHKS and CDR2 as YYEKEE (reference sequence). Trimming removed 0 bases from V and 5 bases from J, with 15 bases in between.

This clonotype was seen only a few times. The chain recombines TRBV7-2 with TRBJ2-2; 14 nucleotides agree with TRBD2. The V gene end was trimmed by 2 bases and the J gene end by 4 bases; junction bases not matched to a gene: 3. The germline CDR1 and CDR2 sequences are SGHTA and FQGNSA. This CDR3 has 17 residues. The DNA of the CDR3 is TGTGCCAGCAGCTTAAGACTAGCGGGGGGGCGCACCGGGGAGCTGTTTTTT. Translation gives CASSLRLAGGRTGELFF.

This clonotype has more than one count but fewer than ten. The V call is TRBV6-5, the J call TRBJ2-4; D remains unclear. V lost 4 bases and J 9 bases, leaving 7 bases between the germline ends. There are 11 residues in the CDR3. Germline V gives CDR1 MNHEY, CDR2 SVGAGI. CDR3 sequence reads: CASSSTTIQYF. DNA of the CDR3: TGTGCCAGCAGTTCCACGACCATTCAGTACTTC.

This clonotype has at least ten counts. The chain links TRBV20-1 to TRBJ1-2; unclear D gene. The CDR3 is 15 amino acids. V was shortened by 1 base and J by 2 bases, with 14 bases between the two germline ends. The V gene's germline CDR1 is DFQATT and CDR2 SNEGSKA (reference sequence). The CDR3 spells CSARVGAEINYGYTF. In DNA form, the CDR3 reads TGCAGTGCTAGAGTGGGTGCCGAGATCAACTATGGCTACACCTTC.

This clonotype has ten or more counts. This sequence joins TRBV6-1 and TRBJ2-5, with TRBD2 matching over 13 bases. V trimming: 5 bases; J trimming: 9 bases; junction bases outside the gene matches: 9. CDR3 length: 15 amino acids. CDR1 MNHNS and CDR2 SASEGT come from the germline V gene. The CDR3 loop reads CASSPSWTSGSSQYF. CDR3 DNA: TGTGCCAGCAGTCCATCCTGGACTAGCGGGAGTTCCCAGTACTTC.

CDR3 sequence: CASTLGAGGSYNEQFF. The CDR3 nucleotides are TGTGCCAGCACCCTCGGGGCGGGAGGCTCCTACAATGAGCAGTTCTTC. The V call is TRBV11-2, the J call TRBJ2-1, with 8 positions matching TRBD2. From germline, CDR1 is SGHAT and CDR2 FQNNGV. The CDR3 consists of 16 residues. Germline trimming cut 7 bases from V and 0 bases from J; bases unmatched to any gene: 8.

This clonotype occurred many times. V gene TRBV28 combines with J gene TRBJ2-7; 9 bases are shared with TRBD2. The germline V gene has CDR1 MDHEN and CDR2 SYDVKM. The CDR3 runs 14 residues. Trimming removed 6 bases from V and 6 bases from J; junction bases left unmatched: 9. DNA for the CDR3: TGTGCCAGCAGCCGACCGGGACTAGCCGCCGAGCAGTACTTC. Translated: CASSRPGLAAEQYF.

This clonotype was seen ten or more times. The chain links TRBV20-1 to TRBJ2-3, with 7 bases identical to TRBD2. V shed 0 bases and J 2 bases; nucleotides not matched to a gene: 11. CDR3 length: 17 amino acids. Germline loops: CDR1 DFQATT, CDR2 SNEGSKA (reference sequence). The CDR3 spells CSARDLRERVATDTQYF. CDR3 nucleotide sequence: TGCAGTGCTAGAGACCTGCGGGAGCGCGTAGCCACAGATACGCAGTATTTT.

V usage is TRBV6-5 and J usage is TRBJ2-1; possible D gene TRBD1, 6 bases. CDR1 is MNHEY, CDR2 SVGAGI, per germline. Trimming shortened V by 3 bases and J by 10 bases, and 16 bases separated the two germline ends. The CDR3 length is 14 residues. CDR3 coding DNA: TGTGCCAGCAGTTATAGGGGGACCCTCCACGAGCAGTTCTTC. Its protein is CASSYRGTLHEQFF.